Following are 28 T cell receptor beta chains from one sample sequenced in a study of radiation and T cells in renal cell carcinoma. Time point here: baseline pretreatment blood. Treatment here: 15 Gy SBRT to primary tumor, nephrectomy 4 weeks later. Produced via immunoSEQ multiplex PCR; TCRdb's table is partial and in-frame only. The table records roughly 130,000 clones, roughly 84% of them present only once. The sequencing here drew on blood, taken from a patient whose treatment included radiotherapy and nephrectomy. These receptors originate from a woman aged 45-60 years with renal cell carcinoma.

CDR3 DNA: TGTGCCAGCTGGCGGGGTCTGGGGCCCCAGTACTTC. Translated, it gives CASWRGLGPQYF. V is TRBV6-1 and J is TRBJ2-5, with a tentative D call TRBD2 (6 bases). The CDR3 is 12 amino acids. Germline V gene data show CDR1 as MNHNS and CDR2 as SASEGT. The V end was cut by 8 bases, the J end by 9 bases, with 16 bases between.

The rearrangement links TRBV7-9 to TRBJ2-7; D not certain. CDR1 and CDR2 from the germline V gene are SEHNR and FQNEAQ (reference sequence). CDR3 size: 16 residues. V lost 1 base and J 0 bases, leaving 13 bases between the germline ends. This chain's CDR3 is CASSLGWLESSYEQYF. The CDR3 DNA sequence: TGTGCCAGCAGCTTAGGGTGGCTTGAGAGCTCCTACGAGCAGTACTTC.

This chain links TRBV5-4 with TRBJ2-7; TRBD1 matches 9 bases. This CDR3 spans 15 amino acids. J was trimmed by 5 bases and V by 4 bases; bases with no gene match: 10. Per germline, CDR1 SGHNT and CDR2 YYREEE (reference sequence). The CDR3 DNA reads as TGTGCCAGCAGCACCGCCGGGACAGGGATCAACGAGCAGTACTTC. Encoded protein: CASSTAGTGINEQYF.

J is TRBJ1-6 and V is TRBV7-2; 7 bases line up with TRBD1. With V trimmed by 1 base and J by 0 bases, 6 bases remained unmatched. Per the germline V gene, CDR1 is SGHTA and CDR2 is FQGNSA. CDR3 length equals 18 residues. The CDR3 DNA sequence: TGTGCCAGCAGCTTAGATTACAGGGGCAGCTCCTATAATTCACCCCTCCACTTT. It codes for CASSLDYRGSSYNSPLHF.

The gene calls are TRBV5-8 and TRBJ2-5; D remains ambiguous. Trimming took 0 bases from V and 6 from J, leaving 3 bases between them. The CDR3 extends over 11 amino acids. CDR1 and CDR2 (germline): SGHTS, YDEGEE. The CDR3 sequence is CASSLGKTQYF. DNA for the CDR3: TGTGCCAGCAGCTTGGGGAAGACCCAGTACTTC.

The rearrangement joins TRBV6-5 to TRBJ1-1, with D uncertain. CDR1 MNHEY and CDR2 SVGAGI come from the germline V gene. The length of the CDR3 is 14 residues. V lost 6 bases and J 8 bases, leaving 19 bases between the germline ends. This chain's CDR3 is CASSRTVQPYEAFF. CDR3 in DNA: TGTGCCAGCAGCAGGACGGTACAACCCTACGAAGCTTTCTTT.

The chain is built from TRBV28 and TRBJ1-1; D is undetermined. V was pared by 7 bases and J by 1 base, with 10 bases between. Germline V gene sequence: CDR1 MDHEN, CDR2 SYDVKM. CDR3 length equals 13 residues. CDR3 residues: CASIRRENTEAFF. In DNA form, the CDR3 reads TGTGCCAGCATCCGTCGGGAGAACACTGAAGCTTTCTTT.

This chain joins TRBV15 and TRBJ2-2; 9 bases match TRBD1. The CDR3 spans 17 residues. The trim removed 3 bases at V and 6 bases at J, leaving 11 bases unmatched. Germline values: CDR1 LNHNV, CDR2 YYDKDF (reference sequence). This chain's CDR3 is CATSRLLDRGSAGELFF. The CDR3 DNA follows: TGTGCCACCAGCAGGCTCCTGGACAGGGGATCCGCCGGGGAGCTGTTTTTT.

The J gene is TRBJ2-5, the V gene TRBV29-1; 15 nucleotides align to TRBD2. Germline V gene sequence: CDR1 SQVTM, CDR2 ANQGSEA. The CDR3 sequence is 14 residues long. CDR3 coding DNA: TGCAGTGCCGGGACTAGCGGGGGGCGGGAGACCCAGTACTTC. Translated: CSAGTSGGRETQYF.

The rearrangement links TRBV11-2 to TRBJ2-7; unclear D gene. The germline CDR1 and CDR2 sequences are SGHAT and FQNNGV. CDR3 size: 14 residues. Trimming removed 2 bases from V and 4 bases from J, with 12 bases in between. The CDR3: CASSLLRGVYEQYF. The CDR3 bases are TGTGCCAGCAGCTTATTAAGAGGTGTTTACGAGCAGTACTTC.

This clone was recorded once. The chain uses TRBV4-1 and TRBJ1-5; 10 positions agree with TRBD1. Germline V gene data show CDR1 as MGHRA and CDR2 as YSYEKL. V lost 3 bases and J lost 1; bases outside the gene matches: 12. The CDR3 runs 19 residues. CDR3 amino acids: CASSHPPGQGRRSNQPQHF. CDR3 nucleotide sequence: TGCGCCAGCAGCCATCCCCCGGGACAGGGGCGAAGGAGCAATCAGCCCCAGCATTTT.

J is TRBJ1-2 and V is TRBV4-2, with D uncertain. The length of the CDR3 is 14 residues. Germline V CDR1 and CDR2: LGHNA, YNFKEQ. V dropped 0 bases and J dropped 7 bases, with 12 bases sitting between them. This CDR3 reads CASSQDLGIGGYTF. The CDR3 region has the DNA TGTGCCAGCAGCCAAGATCTGGGGATAGGTGGCTACACCTTC.

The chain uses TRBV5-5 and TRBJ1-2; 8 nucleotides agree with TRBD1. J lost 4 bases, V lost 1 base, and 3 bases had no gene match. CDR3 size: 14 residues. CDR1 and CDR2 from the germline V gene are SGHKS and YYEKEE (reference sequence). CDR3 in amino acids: CASSLRTGGYGYTF. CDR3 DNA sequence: TGTGCCAGCAGCTTGAGAACAGGGGGCTATGGCTACACCTTC.

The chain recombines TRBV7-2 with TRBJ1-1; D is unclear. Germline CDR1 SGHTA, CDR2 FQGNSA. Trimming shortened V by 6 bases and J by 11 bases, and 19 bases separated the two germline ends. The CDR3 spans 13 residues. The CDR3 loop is CASRSPGPREAFF. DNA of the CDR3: TGTGCCAGCAGGAGTCCTGGCCCGCGCGAGGCTTTCTTT.

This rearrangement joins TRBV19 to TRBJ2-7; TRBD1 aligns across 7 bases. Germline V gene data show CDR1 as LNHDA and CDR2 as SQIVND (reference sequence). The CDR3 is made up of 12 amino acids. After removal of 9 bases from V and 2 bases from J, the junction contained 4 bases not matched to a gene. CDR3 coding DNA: TGTGCCAGCCGGGACAGCGCCTACGAGCAGTACTTC. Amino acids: CASRDSAYEQYF.

In nucleotides, the CDR3 is TGCGCCAGCAGCCCTATGGCCGGGCGTGGCTACACCTTC. Translated: CASSPMAGRGYTF. The chain employs TRBV5-1 and TRBJ1-2; D is unresolved. CDR1 is SGHRS, CDR2 YFSETQ, per germline. The CDR3 is 13 residues long. Trimming cost V 4 bases and J 7 bases, with 14 bases left between them.

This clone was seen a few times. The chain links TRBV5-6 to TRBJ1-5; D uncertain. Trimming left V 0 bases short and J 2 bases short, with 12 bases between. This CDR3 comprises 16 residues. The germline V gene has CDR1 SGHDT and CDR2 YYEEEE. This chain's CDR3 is CASSLVRGSGNQPQHF. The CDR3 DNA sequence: TGTGCCAGCAGCTTGGTGCGTGGTTCCGGCAATCAGCCCCAGCATTTT. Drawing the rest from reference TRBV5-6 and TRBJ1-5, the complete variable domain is DAGVTQSPTHLIKTRGQQVTLRCSPKSGHDTVSWYQQALGQGPQFIFQYYEEEERQRGNFPDRFSGHQFPNYSSELNVNALLLGDSALYLCASSLVRGSGNQPQHFGDGTRLSIL.

In nucleotides, the CDR3 is TGCGCCAGCAGCCAAGATGTGCCTCATGTTGTCTCCTACGAGCAGTACTTC. Protein: CASSQDVPHVVSYEQYF. The gene calls are TRBV4-3 and TRBJ2-7; D is ambiguous. Germline CDR1 and CDR2: LGHNA and YSLEER. This CDR3 region has 17 residues. The V and J ends lost 0 bases and 0 bases respectively, with 15 bases between them.

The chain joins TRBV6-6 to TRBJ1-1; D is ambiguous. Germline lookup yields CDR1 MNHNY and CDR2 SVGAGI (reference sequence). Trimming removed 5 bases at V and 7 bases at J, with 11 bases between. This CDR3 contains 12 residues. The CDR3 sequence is CASSRLTVEAFF. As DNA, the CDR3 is TGTGCCAGCAGTAGGTTGACGGTTGAAGCTTTCTTT.

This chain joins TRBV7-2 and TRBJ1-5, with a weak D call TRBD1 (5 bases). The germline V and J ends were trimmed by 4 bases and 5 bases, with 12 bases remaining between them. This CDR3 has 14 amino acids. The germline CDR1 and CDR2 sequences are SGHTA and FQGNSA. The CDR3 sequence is CASSSPWGDQPQHF. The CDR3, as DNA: TGTGCCAGCAGCTCCCCGTGGGGGGATCAGCCCCAGCATTTT.

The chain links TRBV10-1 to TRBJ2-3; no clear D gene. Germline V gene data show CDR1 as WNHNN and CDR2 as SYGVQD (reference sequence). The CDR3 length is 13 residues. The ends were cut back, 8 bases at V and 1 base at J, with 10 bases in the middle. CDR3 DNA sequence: TGCGCCAGCGGCCTGACGGGCACAGATACGCAGTATTTT. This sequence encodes CASGLTGTDTQYF.

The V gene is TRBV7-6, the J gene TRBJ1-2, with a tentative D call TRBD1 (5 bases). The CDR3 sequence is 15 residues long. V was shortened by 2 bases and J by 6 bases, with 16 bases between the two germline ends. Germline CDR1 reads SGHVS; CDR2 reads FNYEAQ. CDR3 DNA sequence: TGTGCCAGCAGCTTATTTGGCAGGGAAAGTGATGGCTACACCTTC. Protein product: CASSLFGRESDGYTF.

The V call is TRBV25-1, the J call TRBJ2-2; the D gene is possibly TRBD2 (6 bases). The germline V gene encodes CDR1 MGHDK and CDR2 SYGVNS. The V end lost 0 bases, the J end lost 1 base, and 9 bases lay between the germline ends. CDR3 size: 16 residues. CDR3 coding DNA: TGTGCCAGCAGTGAATATGCGGGGATGAACACCGGGGAGCTGTTTTTT. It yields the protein CASSEYAGMNTGELFF.

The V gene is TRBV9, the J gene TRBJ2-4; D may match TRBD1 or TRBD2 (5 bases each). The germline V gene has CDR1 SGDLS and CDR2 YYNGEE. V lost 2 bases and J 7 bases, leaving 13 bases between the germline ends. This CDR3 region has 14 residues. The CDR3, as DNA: TGTGCCAGCAGCGTGGGGGTGGGCGGCAACATTCAGTACTTC. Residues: CASSVGVGGNIQYF.

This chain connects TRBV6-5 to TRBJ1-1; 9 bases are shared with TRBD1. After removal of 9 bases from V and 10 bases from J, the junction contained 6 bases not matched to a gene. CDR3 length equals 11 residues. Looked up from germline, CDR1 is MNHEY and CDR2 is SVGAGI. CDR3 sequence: CASWGGQGAFF. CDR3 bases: TGTGCCAGTTGGGGGGGACAGGGAGCTTTCTTT.

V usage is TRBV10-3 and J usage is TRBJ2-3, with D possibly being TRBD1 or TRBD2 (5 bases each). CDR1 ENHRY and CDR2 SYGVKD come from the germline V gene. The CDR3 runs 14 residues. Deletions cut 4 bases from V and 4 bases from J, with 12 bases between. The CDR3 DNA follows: TGTGCCATCAGTGCCAGTTTGGGGGCAGATACGCAGTATTTT. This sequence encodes CAISASLGADTQYF.

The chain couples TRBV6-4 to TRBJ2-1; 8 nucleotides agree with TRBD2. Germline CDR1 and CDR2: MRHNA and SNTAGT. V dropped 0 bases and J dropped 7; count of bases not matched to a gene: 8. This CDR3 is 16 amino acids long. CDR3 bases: TGTGCCAGCAGTGACTCGACCCGGGGGGGTTATAATGAGCAGTTCTTC. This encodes CASSDSTRGGYNEQFF.

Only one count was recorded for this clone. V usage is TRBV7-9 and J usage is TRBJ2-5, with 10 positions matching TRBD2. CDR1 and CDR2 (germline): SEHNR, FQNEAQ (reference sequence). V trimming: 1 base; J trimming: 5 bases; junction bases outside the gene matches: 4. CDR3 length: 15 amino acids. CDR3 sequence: CASSLGLAGVETQYF. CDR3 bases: TGTGCCAGCAGCTTAGGTCTAGCGGGGGTGGAGACCCAGTACTTC.